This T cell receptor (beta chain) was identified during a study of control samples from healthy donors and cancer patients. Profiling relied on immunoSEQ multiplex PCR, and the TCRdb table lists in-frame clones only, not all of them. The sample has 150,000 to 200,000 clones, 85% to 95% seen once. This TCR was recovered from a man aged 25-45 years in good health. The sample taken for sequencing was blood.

The CDR3: CATSRVSETQYF. The CDR3, as DNA: TGTGCCACCAGCAGAGTTTCGGAGACCCAGTACTTC. The chain combines TRBV15 with TRBJ2-5; D not resolved. CDR1 and CDR2 (germline): LNHNV, YYDKDF (reference sequence). This CDR3 spans 12 amino acids. Trimming left V 1 base short and J 5 bases short, with 5 bases between.